A single sample gave rise to the 22 T cell receptor beta chains below, sequenced in a study of cytomegalovirus exposure and HLA in healthy donors. Primers included in the PCR were 60 Vbeta and 13 Jbeta primers. Assay: immunoSEQ multiplex PCR; the TCRdb copy retains only in-frame clones and omits some. The sample carries 150,000 to 200,000 clones, approximately 72% recorded once. Sequencing input: PBMCs. These TCRs come from a human donor in good health.

The chain is built from TRBV7-9 and TRBJ2-7; maybe TRBD2 (5 bases). The V gene lost 6 bases and the J gene lost 3 bases, with 18 bases spanning the gap. This CDR3 has 15 residues. CDR1 and CDR2 from the germline V gene are SEHNR and FQNEAQ (reference sequence). CDR3 coding DNA: TGTGCCAGCAGTACAACGTCGGGGAGCTACTACGAGCAGTACTTC. It codes for CASSTTSGSYYEQYF.

This chain uses TRBV7-9 with TRBJ1-3; 7 bases fit TRBD1. CDR1 is SEHNR, CDR2 FQNEAQ, per germline (reference sequence). CDR3 length: 15 amino acids. Unmatched junction bases numbered 11, after V lost 4 bases and J lost 8 bases. The CDR3 protein is CASSSDKTGMDTIYF. The CDR3 nucleotides are TGTGCCAGCAGCTCTGATAAGACAGGGATGGACACCATATATTTT.

The CDR3 protein is CASSLSVQNYEQYF. The CDR3 nucleotides read TGTGCCAGCAGCTTATCTGTACAAAACTACGAGCAGTACTTC. The chain joins TRBV7-2 to TRBJ2-7; unclear D gene. The V gene's germline CDR1 is SGHTA and CDR2 FQGNSA. CDR3 length: 14 amino acids. V was clipped by 2 bases and J by 3 bases, with 11 bases between them.

The rearrangement uses TRBV7-4 and TRBJ2-7; TRBD2 is a possible D gene (7 bases). The CDR3 is 17 amino acids. Per the germline V gene, CDR1 is SGHVT and CDR2 is SQSDAQ. Trimming removed 4 bases at V and 3 bases at J, with 22 bases between. The CDR3 reads CASSCPRRGRGYYEQYF. DNA of the CDR3: TGTGCCAGCAGCTGCCCCCGGCGGGGGCGAGGTTACTACGAGCAGTACTTC.

The chain combines TRBV9 with TRBJ1-1; a weak D match, TRBD1 (6 bases). Between the trimmed V and J ends, which lost 0 bases and 10 bases, there was a span of 19 bases. Germline V lookup: CDR1 SGDLS, CDR2 YYNGEE. CDR3 size: 15 residues. The CDR3 sequence is CASSVDERQGNGAFF. CDR3 sequence (DNA): TGTGCCAGCAGCGTAGACGAACGGCAGGGGAACGGAGCTTTCTTT. The full variable domain, with the rest looked up from reference TRBV9 and TRBJ1-1, is DSGVTQTPKHLITATGQRVTLRCSPRSGDLSVYWYQQSLDQGLQFLIQYYNGEERAKGNILERFSAQQFPDLHSELNLSSLELGDSALYFCASSVDERQGNGAFFGQGTRLTVV.

The gene calls are TRBV19 and TRBJ1-4; no firm D call. CDR1 and CDR2 (germline): LNHDA, SQIVND (reference sequence). The ends were cut back, 2 bases at V and 5 bases at J, with 6 bases in the middle. The CDR3 covers 13 residues. The CDR3, as DNA: TGTGCCAGTAGTATAACCAGGAATGAAAAACTGTTTTTT. Protein sequence: CASSITRNEKLFF. The full variable domain, in which reference TRBV19 and TRBJ1-4 provide the parts outside the CDR3, is DGGITQSPKYLFRKEGQNVTLSCEQNLNHDAMYWYRQDPGQGLRLIYYSQIVNDFQKGDIAEGYSVSREKKESFPLTVTSAQKNPTAFYLCASSITRNEKLFFGSGTQLSVL.

The CDR3 loop is CASSTFRATSSYNEQFF. CDR3 nucleotides: TGTGCCAGTAGTACTTTCAGGGCTACGAGCTCCTACAATGAGCAGTTCTTC. The V gene is TRBV19, the J gene TRBJ2-1; D is perhaps TRBD1 (5 bases). This CDR3 comprises 17 residues. Germline V CDR1 and CDR2: LNHDA, SQIVND (reference sequence). The germline V and J ends were trimmed by 4 bases and 0 bases, with 16 bases remaining between them. The variable domain in full, completed from reference TRBV19 and TRBJ2-1, reads DGGITQSPKYLFRKEGQNVTLSCEQNLNHDAMYWYRQDPGQGLRLIYYSQIVNDFQKGDIAEGYSVSREKKESFPLTVTSAQKNPTAFYLCASSTFRATSSYNEQFFGPGTRLTVL.

V gene TRBV11-3 combines with J gene TRBJ2-3; D not resolved. Germline lookup yields CDR1 SGHNT and CDR2 YENEEA. The CDR3 totals 15 residues. V was shortened by 1 base and J by 1 base, with 9 bases between the two germline ends. DNA of the CDR3: TGTGCCAGCAGCTTAGGTCGGGTTGGCACAGATACGCAGTATTTT. It is translated as CASSLGRVGTDTQYF.

V gene TRBV7-9 combines with J gene TRBJ2-7; D may be TRBD2 (6 bases). Germline-derived CDR1 and CDR2 are SEHNR and FQNEAQ (reference sequence). Trimming pared 8 bases from V and 2 bases from J, leaving 10 bases between. The CDR3 runs 12 residues. The CDR3 loop is CASRGVTYEQYF. In DNA form, the CDR3 reads TGTGCCAGCCGCGGGGTCACCTACGAGCAGTACTTC.

This clone was seen more than once but under ten times. This sequence joins TRBV7-6 and TRBJ1-1, with D possibly matching TRBD1 (6 bases). Germline CDR1 reads SGHVS; CDR2 reads FNYEAQ. The length of the CDR3 is 14 residues. The V and J ends lost 1 base and 3 bases respectively, with 9 bases between them. CDR3 sequence (DNA): TGTGCCAGCAGCTTAGGACCAGGGGACACTGAAGCTTTCTTT. Translated, it gives CASSLGPGDTEAFF.

J is TRBJ1-4 and V is TRBV2; weak D call: TRBD1 (5 bases). V gave up 1 base and J gave up 7 bases, with 19 bases separating them. CDR3 length: 17 residues. Per the germline V gene, CDR1 is SNHLY and CDR2 is FYNNEI. CDR3 residues: CASSEGWAGRLGEKLFF. The CDR3, as DNA: TGTGCCAGCAGTGAAGGATGGGCAGGGAGGTTGGGTGAAAAACTGTTTTTT. The whole variable domain, remainder taken from reference TRBV2 and TRBJ1-4, is EPEVTQTPSHQVTQMGQEVILRCVPISNHLYFYWYRQILGQKVEFLVSFYNNEISEKSEIFDDQFSVERPDGSNFTLKIRSTKLEDSAMYFCASSEGWAGRLGEKLFFGSGTQLSVL.

The genes are TRBV6-5 and TRBJ1-2, with D maybe TRBD1 (6 bases). From germline, CDR1 is MNHEY and CDR2 SVGAGI. V was shortened by 5 bases and J by 0 bases, with 13 bases between the two germline ends. This CDR3 region has 15 residues. The CDR3 DNA is TGTGCCAGCAGTATAAGACAGGACCCTAACTATGGCTACACCTTC. Residues: CASSIRQDPNYGYTF.

V usage is TRBV29-1 and J usage is TRBJ2-3, with 12 bases fitting TRBD2. Germline-derived CDR1 and CDR2 are SQVTM and ANQGSEA. The CDR3 sequence is 17 residues long. The trim removed 3 bases at V and 4 bases at J, leaving 11 bases unmatched. The CDR3 region has the DNA TGCAGCGTTGAGATCCTAGCGGGGGGGGCTTGGGCAGATACGCAGTATTTT. Amino acid sequence: CSVEILAGGAWADTQYF.

The rearrangement links TRBV9 to TRBJ2-7; D is possibly TRBD1 (6 bases). The CDR3 consists of 15 residues. V lost 4 bases and J lost 2, with 16 bases in between. Germline loops: CDR1 SGDLS, CDR2 YYNGEE. The CDR3: CASSPDSSVPYEQYF. The CDR3, as DNA: TGTGCCAGCAGCCCGGACAGTAGCGTCCCCTACGAGCAGTACTTC.

This chain joins TRBV11-3 and TRBJ2-7; D perhaps matches TRBD2 (5 bases). V was shortened by 5 bases and J by 0 bases, with 8 bases between the two germline ends. This CDR3 contains 13 residues. Germline V lookup: CDR1 SGHNT, CDR2 YENEEA. This chain's CDR3 is CASSGESSYEQYF. The CDR3 DNA follows: TGTGCCAGCAGCGGGGAGAGCTCCTACGAGCAGTACTTC.

This clone came up once. This sequence joins TRBV9 and TRBJ1-4; possible D gene TRBD1, 5 bases. The CDR3 contains 15 residues. Deletions cut 5 bases from V and 5 bases from J, with 16 bases between. Germline V gene data show CDR1 as SGDLS and CDR2 as YYNGEE. The chain's CDR3 is CASSPQGLTNEKLFF. The CDR3 DNA reads as TGTGCCAGCAGTCCTCAGGGCCTCACGAATGAAAAACTGTTTTTT.

The chain recombines TRBV10-1 with TRBJ2-3, with 7 positions matching TRBD1. Unmatched junction bases numbered 8, after V lost 8 bases and J lost 0 bases. CDR1 is WNHNN and CDR2 is SYGVQD in the germline V gene (reference sequence). The CDR3 spans 15 residues. Here the CDR3 DNA reads TGCGCCAGCGGGGACAGAAAAACTAGCACAGATACGCAGTATTTT. This codes for CASGDRKTSTDTQYF.

This chain links TRBV10-3 with TRBJ1-5; TRBD1 matches 10 bases. The CDR3 is made up of 14 amino acids. J gave up 0 bases and V 10 bases, and 3 bases lay outside the gene matches. Per germline, CDR1 ENHRY and CDR2 SYGVKD. CDR3 DNA sequence: TGTGCCAGCCGACAGGGGGCTAGCAATCAGCCCCAGCATTTT. Protein: CASRQGASNQPQHF.

In its sample, this clone was seen once. The CDR3 reads CASSSLAGGRFSTDTQYF. For the CDR3, the DNA is TGTGCCAGCAGCTCTCTAGCGGGGGGCCGATTCAGCACAGATACGCAGTATTTT. The chain carries TRBV7-2 and TRBJ2-3, with 11 bases fitting TRBD2. The ends lost 4 bases at V and 0 bases at J; junction bases unmatched: 9. The CDR3 has 18 residues. Germline loops: CDR1 SGHTA, CDR2 FQGNSA.

The count of this clone is one. This sample also contains other DNA sequences that code for the same CDR3. The V gene is TRBV18, the J gene TRBJ1-2; TRBD1 matches 8 bases. Germline CDR1 KGHSH, CDR2 LQKENI. The J segment lost 3 bases and the V segment lost 4 bases, leaving 1 base of the junction unmatched. The CDR3 covers 13 residues. CDR3 sequence (DNA): TGTGCCAGCTCACAACAGGGGGACTATGGCTACACCTTC. Amino acid sequence: CASSQQGDYGYTF.

The chain employs TRBV5-5 and TRBJ1-5; D is ambiguous. Trimming pared 3 bases from V and 6 bases from J, leaving 19 bases between. The CDR3 extends over 16 amino acids. Germline values: CDR1 SGHKS, CDR2 YYEKEE (reference sequence). The CDR3 DNA sequence: TGTGCCAGCAGCTCGTTGCCCCCCGGGGTAGTTCAGCCCCAGCATTTT. It specifies CASSSLPPGVVQPQHF.

This sequence joins TRBV19 and TRBJ2-2; maybe TRBD2 (5 bases). Germline V gene sequence: CDR1 LNHDA, CDR2 SQIVND (reference sequence). The CDR3 extends over 13 amino acids. V lost 10 bases and J lost 6, with 15 bases in between. CDR3 region: CAILKGDAGELFF. The CDR3 nucleotides read TGTGCCATCTTAAAGGGAGATGCCGGGGAGCTGTTTTTT.